This is a list of T cell receptor beta chains from one sample in a study of monozygotic twins with inflammatory bowel disease. TCRdb reworked the 5' RACE reads into one entry per CDR3 protein, no DNA. The data include approximately 300,000 distinct CDR3 sequences; the top ten clones carry over 5.5%. The sample was blood. The receptors were sampled from a human donor with ulcerative colitis or Crohn's disease, or a healthy co-twin of an affected twin (not recorded which). CDR3s include the opening cysteine and the closing phenylalanine or tryptophan.

j_call v_call cdr3_aa
TRBJ2-7 TRBV4-3 CASSQDRGPPYEQYF
TRBJ2-1 TRBV25-1 CASSRAGIYNEQFF
TRBJ2-7 TRBV6-1 CASSESVNHYEQYF
TRBJ1-5 TRBV5-1 CASSLAGGNQPQHF
TRBJ2-5 TRBV7-2 CASSSTKGMPVQYF
TRBJ1-1 TRBV7-2 CASSLASRGTEAFF
TRBJ2-1 TRBV5-1 CASRGLHNEQFF
TRBJ2-7 TRBV18 CASSPNQGTSSYEQYF
TRBJ2-7 TRBV27 CASSYTSGASYEQYF
TRBJ2-5 TRBV4-2 CASSQISGGFDATQYF
TRBJ2-1 TRBV14 CASSTRLAGDAEPFF
TRBJ2-7 TRBV15 CATSKYPSYEQYF
TRBJ2-7 TRBV7-2 CASRDRGAYEQYF
TRBJ2-1 TRBV20-1 CSARSSGRNREQFF
TRBJ1-1 TRBV3-1 CASSLTGENEAFF
TRBJ1-2 TRBV12-3/TRBV12-4 CASTLGGWYGYTF
TRBJ2-2 TRBV10-3 CAISESGAGELFF
TRBJ1-1 TRBV28 CASSRGKGLMNTEAFF
TRBJ2-1 TRBV12-3/TRBV12-4 CASKWRPGADNEQFF
TRBJ2-4 TRBV5-1 CASSLVPGAKNIQYF
TRBJ2-3 TRBV7-8 CASSSTSGARRF
TRBJ2-1 TRBV5-1 CASSISPLNRGYNEQFF
TRBJ2-2 TRBV18 CASSPLLTVVAGELFF
TRBJ1-3 TRBV3-1 CASSLTRGYGNTIYF
TRBJ1-6 TRBV6-2/TRBV6-3 CASSYGSTMRTGSSPLHF
TRBJ2-7 TRBV7-2 CASSQRALAGTPYEQYF
TRBJ1-1 TRBV30 CAWNLTPNTEAFF
TRBJ2-3 TRBV3-1 CASSVQGSDTQYF
TRBJ2-3 TRBV7-9 CASSSVLTDTQYF
TRBJ2-2 TRBV6-1 CASQGAGKIAGELFF
TRBJ2-5 TRBV29-1 CSSMGSQETQYF